The 22 T cell receptor beta chains given below trace back to one sample, sequenced in a study of cytomegalovirus exposure and HLA in healthy donors. The protocol was immunoSEQ multiplex PCR, while the TCRdb copy is restricted to in-frame clones and leaves out a portion. This sample yields roughly 84,000 clones, of which roughly 90% are seen a single time; 2.1% belongs to the top ten. Sequencing input: PBMCs. The receptors here all came from a man between 25 and 39 years old in good health and CMV-seronegative.

This clone showed up just once. V gene TRBV5-6 combines with J gene TRBJ1-2, with 7 bases aligning to TRBD1. V trimming: 3 bases; J trimming: 3 bases; junction bases outside the gene matches: 8. The CDR3 contains 15 residues. CDR1 and CDR2 from the germline V gene are SGHDT and YYEEEE. The CDR3 bases are TGTGCCAGCAGCTCCCCGGACAGGAACCACTATGGCTACACCTTC. The encoded protein is CASSSPDRNHYGYTF.

The V gene is TRBV10-1, the J gene TRBJ2-5; 8 bases agree with TRBD2. V lost 4 bases, J lost 2 bases, and 3 bases stayed unmatched. CDR1 and CDR2 (germline): WNHNN, SYGVQD (reference sequence). CDR3 length: 14 amino acids. CDR3 loop: CASSVSSGQETQYF. DNA of the CDR3: TGCGCCAGCAGTGTCTCTAGCGGGCAAGAGACCCAGTACTTC.

This clone was counted only a few times. The chain has TRBV14 and TRBJ2-1; 10 bases map to TRBD2. V shed 4 bases, J shed 6 bases, and the junction held 6 bases outside the gene matches. CDR1 is SGHDN and CDR2 is FVKESK in the germline V gene. This CDR3 spans 15 amino acids. The CDR3 region is CASSPLAGAGNEQFF. CDR3 DNA sequence: TGTGCCAGCAGCCCGCTAGCGGGGGCTGGCAATGAGCAGTTCTTC.

This chain connects TRBV7-9 to TRBJ1-3; D is unclear. The V gene's germline CDR1 is SEHNR and CDR2 FQNEAQ (reference sequence). The CDR3 consists of 16 residues. V lost 1 base to trimming and J lost 0 bases, with 10 bases between them. The DNA of the CDR3 is TGTGCCAGCAGCTTAGTTCGGAGATTCTCTGGAAACACCATATATTTT. Protein: CASSLVRRFSGNTIYF. The full variable domain, in which reference TRBV7-9 and TRBJ1-3 provide the parts outside the CDR3, is DTGVSQNPRHKITKRGQNVTFRCDPISEHNRLYWYRQTLGQGPEFLTYFQNEAQLEKSRLLSDRFSAERPKGSFSTLEIQRTEQGDSAMYLCASSLVRRFSGNTIYFGEGSWLTVV.

V usage is TRBV6-5 and J usage is TRBJ1-2, with 7 bases lining up with TRBD1. The ends lost 2 bases at V and 6 bases at J; junction bases unmatched: 3. CDR1 and CDR2 (germline): MNHEY, SVGAGI. This CDR3 has 13 residues. The CDR3 here is CASSYPGGHGYTF. The CDR3 DNA follows: TGTGCCAGCAGTTACCCAGGGGGTCATGGCTACACCTTC.

The genes are TRBV5-4 and TRBJ2-2; D not resolved. From germline, CDR1 is SGHNT and CDR2 YYREEE (reference sequence). The CDR3 totals 16 residues. Trimming took off 0 bases at V and 7 bases at J, with 16 bases between the two ends. In DNA form, the CDR3 reads TGTGCCAGCAGCTTGGATATGGTAGTTTTTGACGGGGAGCTGTTTTTT. Translation: CASSLDMVVFDGELFF.

The chain uses TRBV19 and TRBJ2-3; a weak D match, TRBD2 (6 bases). Trimming pared 6 bases from V and 3 bases from J, leaving 13 bases between. Germline V gene data show CDR1 as LNHDA and CDR2 as SQIVND (reference sequence). This CDR3 has 14 amino acids. CDR3 in amino acids: CASRPAGLTDTQYF. CDR3 nucleotides: TGTGCCAGTAGACCTGCGGGGTTGACAGATACGCAGTATTTT.

This clone was detected a few times. The chain links TRBV9 to TRBJ2-5, with TRBD1 matching 8 bases. Germline V gene data show CDR1 as SGDLS and CDR2 as YYNGEE. CDR3 size: 16 residues. Trimming removed 0 bases from V and 5 bases from J; junction bases left unmatched: 9. DNA for the CDR3: TGTGCCAGCAGCGTAGGAGCAGGGGGCCTGGGGGAGACCCAGTACTTC. Its translation is CASSVGAGGLGETQYF.

The genes are TRBV15 and TRBJ2-1; 9 bases line up with TRBD2. The CDR3 consists of 16 residues. Unmatched junction bases numbered 10, after V lost 0 bases and J lost 10 bases. Germline assignment: CDR1 LNHNV and CDR2 YYDKDF (reference sequence). CDR3 DNA sequence: TGTGCCACCAGCAGAGATTATAGCGGGAGATCCCGCGAGCAGTTCTTC. Translation gives CATSRDYSGRSREQFF.

The chain carries TRBV15 and TRBJ2-2; TRBD1 matches at 10 bases. After removal of 1 base from V and 1 base from J, the junction contained 0 bases not matched to a gene. From germline, CDR1 is LNHNV and CDR2 YYDKDF (reference sequence). This CDR3 region has 16 residues. The CDR3 here is CATSRGDRGNTGELFF. In DNA, the CDR3 is TGTGCCACCAGCAGAGGGGACAGGGGGAACACCGGGGAGCTGTTTTTT.

This clone was seen a handful of times. This chain connects TRBV6-4 to TRBJ2-3, with 8 bases aligning to TRBD2. Germline CDR1 and CDR2: MRHNA and SNTAGT. This CDR3 is 15 amino acids long. The trim removed 0 bases at V and 6 bases at J, leaving 5 bases unmatched. This chain's CDR3 is CASSDSAGGSDTQYF. The CDR3 DNA follows: TGTGCCAGCAGTGACTCCGCGGGAGGATCCGATACGCAGTATTTT.

The V and J genes are TRBV6-6 and TRBJ1-5, with D tentatively TRBD1 (5 bases). Germline CDR1 MNHNY, CDR2 SVGAGI (reference sequence). V lost 10 bases and J 0 bases, leaving 13 bases between the germline ends. This CDR3 is 14 amino acids long. In nucleotides, the CDR3 is TGTGCCAAAACGACAGCCTATAGCAATCAGCCCCAGCATTTT. This sequence encodes CAKTTAYSNQPQHF.

The rearrangement joins TRBV5-5 to TRBJ1-5; possibly TRBD1 for D (5 bases). The germline V gene has CDR1 SGHKS and CDR2 YYEKEE (reference sequence). The CDR3 spans 16 residues. Trimming stripped 1 base from V and 6 bases from J, with 17 bases between. The CDR3: CASSLSVSQGGQPQHF. CDR3 DNA sequence: TGTGCCAGCAGCTTGTCAGTAAGCCAGGGAGGTCAGCCCCAGCATTTT. The entire variable domain, with the rest obtained from reference TRBV5-5 and TRBJ1-5, is as follows: DAGVTQSPTHLIKTRGQQVTLRCSPISGHKSVSWYQQVLGQGPQFIFQYYEKEERGRGNFPDRFSARQFPNYSSELNVNALLLGDSALYLCASSLSVSQGGQPQHFGDGTRLSIL.

This chain connects TRBV7-2 to TRBJ1-6, with a weak D call TRBD1 (5 bases). Germline V gene lookup returns CDR1 SGHTA and CDR2 FQGNSA. The CDR3 loop spans 15 amino acids. V lost 3 bases, J lost 10 bases, and 16 bases lay in between. The CDR3 coding sequence is TGTGCCAGCAGCTTGACCAGGGACTTGGGATCACCCCTCCACTTT. Translated: CASSLTRDLGSPLHF.

The chain combines TRBV18 with TRBJ1-4; 11 bases align to TRBD1. Germline CDR1 reads KGHSH; CDR2 reads LQKENI. The length of the CDR3 is 15 residues. V trimming: 4 bases; J trimming: 4 bases; junction bases outside the gene matches: 2. CDR3 DNA: TGTGCCAGCTCACAAGGGACAGGGGGTAATGAAAAACTGTTTTTT. Translated: CASSQGTGGNEKLFF.

The rearrangement joins TRBV7-3 to TRBJ2-1, with 7 bases fitting TRBD1. The CDR3 loop spans 15 amino acids. Looked up from germline, CDR1 is SGHTA and CDR2 is FQGTGA. Germline trimming cut 4 bases from V and 4 bases from J; bases unmatched to any gene: 7. CDR3 in DNA: TGTGCCAGCAGCTCCCCGGGACAGAAATACAATGAGCAGTTCTTC. It translates to CASSSPGQKYNEQFF.

This sequence joins TRBV15 and TRBJ1-4; 9 bases line up with TRBD1. With 5 bases clipped from V and 8 bases from J, the junction kept 6 bases outside the gene matches. Per the germline V gene, CDR1 is LNHNV and CDR2 is YYDKDF (reference sequence). The CDR3 sequence is 14 residues long. The CDR3 region has the DNA TGTGCCACCAGCCCACAGGGGGCGAGAGAAAAACTGTTTTTT. Translation: CATSPQGAREKLFF.

The gene calls are TRBV5-6 and TRBJ2-3, with 8 bases lining up with TRBD2. The CDR3 is 17 amino acids. CDR1 is SGHDT, CDR2 YYEEEE, per germline. V shed 4 bases and J 8 bases; nucleotides not matched to a gene: 18. CDR3 sequence: CASSQPGGLKRAGTQYF. The CDR3 nucleotides read TGTGCCAGCAGCCAACCGGGGGGGCTCAAAAGGGCAGGTACGCAGTATTTT.

The chain recombines TRBV6-1 with TRBJ2-6; possible D gene TRBD1, 5 bases. The V and J ends lost 8 bases and 4 bases respectively, with 9 bases between them. Germline loops: CDR1 MNHNS, CDR2 SASEGT. The CDR3 loop spans 13 amino acids. CDR3 bases: TGTGCCAGCTTCAGGGCCGGGGCCAACGTCCTGACTTTC. Translation: CASFRAGANVLTF.

The gene calls are TRBV7-2 and TRBJ2-1, with D perhaps matching TRBD2 (6 bases). The CDR3 is made up of 16 amino acids. The germline V and J ends were trimmed by 6 bases and 0 bases, with 15 bases remaining between them. Germline CDR1 reads SGHTA; CDR2 reads FQGNSA. CDR3 DNA: TGTGCCAGCAGGCTCCCTAGCGATTACTCCTACAATGAGCAGTTCTTC. As protein: CASRLPSDYSYNEQFF.

The chain recombines TRBV6-1 with TRBJ1-3; 8 bases are shared with TRBD1. Germline CDR1 MNHNS, CDR2 SASEGT. The CDR3 runs to 17 residues. V was pared by 4 bases and J by 0 bases, with 8 bases of the junction left unmatched. The CDR3 protein is CASSAWTGMGSGNTIYF. DNA of the CDR3: TGTGCCAGCAGTGCCTGGACAGGGATGGGCTCTGGAAACACCATATATTTT.

The chain recombines TRBV29-1 with TRBJ2-7; maybe TRBD2 (6 bases). Per germline, CDR1 SQVTM and CDR2 ANQGSEA. The CDR3 has 15 amino acids. Trimming stripped 0 bases from V and 2 bases from J, with 14 bases between. The CDR3 spells CSVEEEEGPPYEQYF. The CDR3 region has the DNA TGCAGCGTTGAAGAAGAGGAGGGTCCCCCCTACGAGCAGTACTTC.